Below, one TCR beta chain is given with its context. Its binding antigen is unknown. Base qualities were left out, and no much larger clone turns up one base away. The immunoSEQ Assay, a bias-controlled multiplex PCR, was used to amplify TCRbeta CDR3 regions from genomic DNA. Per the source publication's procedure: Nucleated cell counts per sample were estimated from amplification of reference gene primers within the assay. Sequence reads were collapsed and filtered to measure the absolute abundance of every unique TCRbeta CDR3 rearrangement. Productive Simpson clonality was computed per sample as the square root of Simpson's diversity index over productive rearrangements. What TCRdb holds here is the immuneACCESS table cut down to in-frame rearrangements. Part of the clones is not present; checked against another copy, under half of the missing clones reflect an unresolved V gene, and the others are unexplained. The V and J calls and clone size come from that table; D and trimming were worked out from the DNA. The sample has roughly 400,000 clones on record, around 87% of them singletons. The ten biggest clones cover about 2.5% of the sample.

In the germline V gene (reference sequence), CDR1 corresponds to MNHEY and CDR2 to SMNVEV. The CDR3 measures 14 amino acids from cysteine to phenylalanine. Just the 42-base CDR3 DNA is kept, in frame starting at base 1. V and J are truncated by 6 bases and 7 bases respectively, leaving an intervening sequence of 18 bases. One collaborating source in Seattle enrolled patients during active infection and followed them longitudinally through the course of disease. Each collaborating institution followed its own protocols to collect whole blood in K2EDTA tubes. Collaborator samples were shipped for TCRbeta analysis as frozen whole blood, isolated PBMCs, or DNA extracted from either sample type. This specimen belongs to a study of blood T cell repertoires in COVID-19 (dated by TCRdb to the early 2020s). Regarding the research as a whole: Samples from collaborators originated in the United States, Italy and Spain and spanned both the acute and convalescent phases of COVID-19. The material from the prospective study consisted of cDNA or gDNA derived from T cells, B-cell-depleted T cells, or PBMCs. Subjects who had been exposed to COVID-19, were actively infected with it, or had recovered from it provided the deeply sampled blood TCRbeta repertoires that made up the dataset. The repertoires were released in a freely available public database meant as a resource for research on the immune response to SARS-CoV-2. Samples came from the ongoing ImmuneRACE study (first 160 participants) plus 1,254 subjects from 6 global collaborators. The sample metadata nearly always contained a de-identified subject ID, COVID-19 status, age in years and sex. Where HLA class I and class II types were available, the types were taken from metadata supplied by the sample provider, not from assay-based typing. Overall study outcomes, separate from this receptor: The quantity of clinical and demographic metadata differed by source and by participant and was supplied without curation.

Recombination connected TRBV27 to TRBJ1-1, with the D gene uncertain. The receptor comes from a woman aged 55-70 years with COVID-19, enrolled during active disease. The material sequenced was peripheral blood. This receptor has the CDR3 CASSPSSGSREAFF. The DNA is TGTGCCAGCAGCCCCTCCTCGGGGTCCCGTGAAGCTTTCTTT.